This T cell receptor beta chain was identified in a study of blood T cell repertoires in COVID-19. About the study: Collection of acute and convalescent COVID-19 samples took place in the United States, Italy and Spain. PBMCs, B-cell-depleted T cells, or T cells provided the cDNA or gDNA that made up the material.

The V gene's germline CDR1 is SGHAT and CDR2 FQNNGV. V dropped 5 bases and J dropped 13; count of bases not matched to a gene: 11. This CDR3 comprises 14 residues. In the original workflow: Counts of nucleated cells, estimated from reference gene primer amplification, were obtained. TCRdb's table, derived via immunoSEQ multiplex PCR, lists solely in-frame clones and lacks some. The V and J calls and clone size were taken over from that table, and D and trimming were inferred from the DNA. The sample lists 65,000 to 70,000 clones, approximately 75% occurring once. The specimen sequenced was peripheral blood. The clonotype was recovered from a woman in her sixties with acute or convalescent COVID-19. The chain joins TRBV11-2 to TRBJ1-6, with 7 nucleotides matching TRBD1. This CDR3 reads CASSMLREGAPLHF. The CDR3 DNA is TGTGCCAGCAGCATGCTAAGAGAGGGGGCCCCCCTCCACTTT.